Each of the 10 T cell receptor beta chains below was sequenced from the same sample in a study of persistence of HIV-infected CD4 T cells. An overlapping HIV-1 Gag peptide pool stimulated these cells at 0.85 to 1 ug/peptide/mL. Sorting selected CD4+ T cells upregulating both CD40 ligand and CD69. The libraries were made with immunoSEQ version 4 in survey mode. Assay used: immunoSEQ multiplex PCR; TCRdb lists only in-frame clones, some missing. This sample has some 30,000 clones, with roughly 70% found just once. Their antigens are not known. Specimen: CD4+ T cells sorted from PBMCs after roughly 18-hour stimulation, collected from a patient who received antiretroviral therapy. Receptors originate from an adult man with HIV who was CMV-seropositive.

This CDR3 reads CASSIGAPRASSYNSPLHF. CDR3 coding DNA: TGTGCCAGTAGTATTGGAGCCCCCCGGGCTAGCTCCTATAATTCACCCCTCCACTTT. V is TRBV19 and J is TRBJ1-6; unclear D gene. The CDR3 covers 19 residues. V lost 3 bases and J lost 0, with 18 bases in between. Germline V CDR1 and CDR2: LNHDA, SQIVND (reference sequence).

V gene TRBV2 combines with J gene TRBJ2-7, with D maybe TRBD2 (6 bases). CDR1 is SNHLY and CDR2 is FYNNEI in the germline V gene. The V gene lost 7 bases and the J gene lost 7 bases, with 14 bases spanning the gap. The CDR3 is 12 residues long. The CDR3 spells CASMREAGEQYF. For the CDR3, the DNA is TGTGCCAGCATGAGGGAGGCGGGGGAGCAGTACTTC.

The chain employs TRBV28 and TRBJ1-6; D call uncertain. With 5 bases removed from V and 0 bases from J, the gap between germline ends came to 5 bases. The CDR3 runs to 14 residues. Germline loops: CDR1 MDHEN, CDR2 SYDVKM. The CDR3 loop reads CASSPSSYNSPLHF. The CDR3 DNA reads TGTGCCAGCAGTCCAAGCTCCTATAATTCACCCCTCCACTTT.

This clone was found once. This chain connects TRBV9 to TRBJ2-1, with TRBD2 as a possible D gene (6 bases). This CDR3 has 18 residues. Germline-derived CDR1 and CDR2 are SGDLS and YYNGEE. The V and J ends lost 2 bases and 0 bases respectively, with 18 bases between them. The CDR3 DNA reads as TGTGCCAGCAGCGTTTCGTTAGACAGCGGGCGCTCCTACAATGAGCAGTTCTTC. The encoded protein is CASSVSLDSGRSYNEQFF.

The chain employs TRBV3-1 (or the pseudogene TRBV3-2) and TRBJ2-2; D ambiguous. Trimming left V 4 bases short and J 1 base short, with 4 bases between. The CDR3 length is 13 residues. The germline gives CDR1 LGHDT, CDR2 YNNKEL (reference sequence). This chain's CDR3 is CASSLMNTGELFF. The CDR3 DNA follows: TGTGCCAGCAGCCTAATGAACACCGGGGAGCTGTTTTTT.

DNA of the CDR3: TGTGCCAGCAGCGTAGAGGGGTGGACAGAGGAGGAGCAGTACTTC. It encodes CASSVEGWTEEEQYF. This chain joins TRBV9 and TRBJ2-7; tentatively, D is TRBD1 (6 bases). The CDR3 has 15 amino acids. V was shortened by 0 bases and J by 7 bases, with 17 bases between the two germline ends. CDR1 is SGDLS and CDR2 is YYNGEE in the germline V gene.

The chain recombines TRBV6-4 with TRBJ1-5; D is possibly TRBD1 (5 bases). The V and J ends lost 1 base and 5 bases respectively, with 18 bases between them. The CDR3 has 17 residues. The germline gives CDR1 MRHNA, CDR2 SNTAGT. The CDR3 here is CASSDYTLRGGDQPQHF. CDR3 coding DNA: TGTGCCAGCAGTGACTATACGCTTAGGGGTGGCGATCAGCCCCAGCATTTT.

The J gene is TRBJ2-3, the V gene TRBV28; D gene unclear. Germline V gene lookup returns CDR1 MDHEN and CDR2 SYDVKM. The V end lost 7 bases, the J end lost 2 bases, and 10 bases lay between the germline ends. The CDR3 length is 13 residues. CDR3 DNA sequence: TGTGCCAGCATCTCGGGCACCACAGATACGCAGTATTTT. It translates to CASISGTTDTQYF.

As for this clone: This sample includes further DNA sequences coding for the same CDR3. The chain has TRBV5-1 and TRBJ2-1; 8 positions agree with TRBD1. The CDR3 extends over 17 amino acids. Germline V gene lookup returns CDR1 SGHRS and CDR2 YFSETQ. V lost 0 bases to trimming and J lost 0 bases; unmatched junction nucleotides: 5. The CDR3 reads CASSLGRQGLSYNEQFF. DNA for the CDR3: TGCGCCAGCAGCTTGGGCCGACAGGGGCTCTCCTACAATGAGCAGTTCTTC.

In this sample, this clone is medium-sized. The chain couples TRBV6-6 to TRBJ1-5; 9 nucleotides agree with TRBD1. V dropped 2 bases and J dropped 5; count of bases not matched to a gene: 7. Germline CDR1 MNHNY, CDR2 SVGAGI (reference sequence). The CDR3 contains 16 residues. CDR3 sequence: CASSYGPGTGHQPQHF. As DNA, the CDR3 is TGTGCCAGCAGTTACGGCCCCGGGACAGGGCATCAGCCCCAGCATTTT.